The clone carrying this TCR beta chain is a singleton in its sample. Profiling relied on immunoSEQ multiplex PCR, and the TCRdb table lists in-frame clones only, not all of them. The sample has tens of thousands of clones, 87% seen once. This sample is drawn from a study of T cells in tuberculosis. Study background: Samples predate treatment or fall within its first 7 days.

The germline V gene encodes CDR1 SGHTA and CDR2 FQGNSA. V was cut by 5 bases and J by 8 bases, with 10 bases left in between. The CDR3 spans 12 residues. Time point denoted: new active TB diagnosis, blood taken before or within 7 days of starting treatment. Positive smear microscopy and/or M. tuberculosis culture confirmed active disease. The rearrangement uses TRBV7-2 and TRBJ2-4; D unclear. The sequence derives from an adult with tuberculosis. The input for sequencing was PBMCs, taken at tuberculosis diagnosis. The chain's CDR3 is CASSTQADIQYF. CDR3 sequence (DNA): TGTGCCAGCAGCACTCAGGCAGACATTCAGTACTTC.